Below are 7 T cell receptor beta chains sequenced from a single sample in a study of T cell repertoires in cytomegalovirus infection (dated by TCRdb to between 2019 and 2020). The sequencing machine was an Illumina HiSeq 1500. Using fastp at Q25 and MiXCR, TCRdb reprocessed the public reads and kept productive beta chains. Each CDR3 protein appears once, grouped with its most common genes and DNA. In all, the sample holds about 250,000 distinct CDR3 sequences, and approximately 6.7% of those were seen once. Less than 7.5% of the sample is held by the ten biggest clonotypes. Sample: PBMCs. All receptors derive from a human donor in good health (CMV status not recorded). Some clones in this sample may be carry-over from other donors' samples.

This clonotype was counted many times. This chain links TRBV7-2 with TRBJ2-2, with D maybe TRBD2 (6 bases). Germline lookup yields CDR1 SGHTA and CDR2 FQGNSA. This CDR3 has 15 residues. Between the trimmed V and J ends, which lost 3 bases and 3 bases, there was a span of 11 bases. The CDR3 sequence is CASSFHGGYTGELFF. CDR3 nucleotides: TGTGCCAGCAGCTTCCACGGAGGGTACACCGGGGAGCTGTTTTTT.

There are many counts of this clonotype. The chain carries TRBV12-3 or TRBV12-4 and TRBJ2-4; possible D gene TRBD2, 5 bases. The V gene lost 10 bases and the J gene lost 10 bases, with 14 bases spanning the gap. This CDR3 contains 11 residues. For the CDR3, the DNA is TGTGCCATCCGGGAAGGTGTGATTCAGTACTTC. This codes for CAIREGVIQYF.

This clonotype was counted ten times or more. The chain employs TRBV28 and TRBJ2-2; 8 nucleotides line up with TRBD1. CDR3 length: 15 residues. Germline CDR1 and CDR2: MDHEN and SYDVKM. Unmatched junction bases numbered 8, after V lost 6 bases and J lost 5 bases. CDR3 sequence (DNA): TGTGCCAGCAGCCAAAGACAGGGGCGGACCGGGGAGCTGTTTTTT. This sequence encodes CASSQRQGRTGELFF.

The sample holds many counts of this clonotype. The chain uses TRBV6-5 and TRBJ2-3; 8 bases align to TRBD2. V dropped 8 bases and J dropped 8; count of bases not matched to a gene: 9. The germline gives CDR1 MNHEY, CDR2 SVGAGI. This CDR3 has 13 amino acids. CDR3: CASLGGGSSTQYF. CDR3 in DNA: TGTGCCAGCCTTGGCGGGGGGTCCAGTACGCAGTATTTT.

The chain joins TRBV3-1 to TRBJ2-3, with 9 nucleotides matching TRBD2. The CDR3 spans 17 residues. The junction had 6 bases not matched to a gene; V was cut back by 0 bases and J by 2 bases. The germline V gene has CDR1 LGHDT and CDR2 YNNKEL (reference sequence). This chain's CDR3 is CASSQDGLAGPTDTQYF. DNA of the CDR3: TGTGCCAGCAGCCAAGATGGCCTAGCGGGGCCCACAGATACGCAGTATTTT.

In this sample, this clonotype turned up many times. This chain links TRBV20-1 with TRBJ2-7, with D unresolved. Germline V lookup: CDR1 DFQATT, CDR2 SNEGSKA (reference sequence). V gave up 1 base and J gave up 2 bases, with 6 bases separating them. The CDR3 totals 12 residues. DNA of the CDR3: TGCAGTGCTAGAGCGGACCCCTACGAGCAGTACTTC. Amino acids: CSARADPYEQYF.

This clonotype has at least ten counts. The rearrangement links TRBV7-2 to TRBJ1-2; the match to TRBD1 covers 8 bases. The CDR3 covers 14 residues. The germline gives CDR1 SGHTA, CDR2 FQGNSA. Trimming took 5 bases from V and 7 from J; bases not matched to a gene: 9. In nucleotides, the CDR3 is TGTGCCAGCAGCCTTCAGGGGGCTGTGACTGGCTACACCTTC. Amino acids: CASSLQGAVTGYTF.